The count of the clone carrying this T cell receptor beta chain is one. The antigen is unknown. The data are from a study of OX40 agonist ivuxolimab in advanced cancers. Overall study: Ivuxolimab, an antibody acting as an agonist of OX40 (CD134), was used to treat patients. General study points: At 0.1 to 3.0 mg/kg, CD4+ and CD8+ blood T cells expanded clonally by week 6.

This table comes from immunoSEQ multiplex PCR, and its TCRdb copy is limited to in-frame clones, with some not included. The sample has about 59,000 clones, approximately 90% seen once. The ends were cut back, 2 bases at V and 6 bases at J, with 11 bases in the middle. Germline lookup yields CDR1 SEHNR and CDR2 FQNEAQ (reference sequence). The CDR3 contains 15 residues. The source is an adult with an advanced solid tumor such as melanoma, head and neck, liver or kidney cancer. The chain uses TRBV7-9 and TRBJ1-6; D gene uncertain. Source: CD4+ or CD8+ T cells sorted from blood, taken in a trial of the OX40 agonist ivuxolimab. The CDR3 loop reads CASSLSVGGNSPLHF. The CDR3 coding sequence is TGTGCCAGCAGCTTAAGCGTAGGAGGTAATTCACCCCTCCACTTT. Supplemented by reference TRBV7-9 and TRBJ1-6, the full variable domain reads DTGVSQNPRHKITKRGQNVTFRCDPISEHNRLYWYRQTLGQGPEFLTYFQNEAQLEKSRLLSDRFSAERPKGSFSTLEIQRTEQGDSAMYLCASSLSVGGNSPLHFGNGTRLTVT.